Detailed here is one T cell receptor beta chain. Its specificity is unknown. The germline V gene has CDR1 MDHEN and CDR2 SYDVKM. CDR3 length equals 16 residues. The V and J ends lost 5 bases and 1 base, in that order; junction bases with no gene match: 6. The assay was immunoSEQ multiplex PCR, and TCRdb's table has in-frame clones only and misses some. The sample has approximately 200,000 clones, 90% to 95% seen once. The sample belongs to a study of T cell responses to AZD1222 COVID-19 vaccine. General study results and limits: The sample set comprised mostly white British donors with more females, and clonal diversity was possibly underestimated.

The rearrangement joins TRBV28 to TRBJ2-2; 8 nucleotides agree with TRBD1. The TCR sequence derives from an adult who received the AZD1222 COVID-19 vaccine. Sequencing was performed on peripheral blood, taken 28 days after the second AZD1222 dose. CDR3 loop: CASSPRTGRNTGELFF. In DNA, the CDR3 is TGTGCCAGCAGTCCCCGGACAGGGAGGAACACCGGGGAGCTGTTTTTT.